This TCR beta chain emerged from a study of regulatory T cells in long-lasting Graves disease. In the case of this clonotype: Its antigen is undetermined.

CDR1 is LNHDA, CDR2 SQIVND, per germline (reference sequence). Trimming left V 6 bases short and J 10 bases short, with 12 bases between. The CDR3 spans 11 residues. Investigators prepared the TCR beta libraries by applying iRepertoire HTBI primers and Arm-PCR of CDR3 regions. Authors' processing steps: Among the samples, around 60 TRBV and approximately 13 TRBJ segments were identified. TCRdb reprocessed the multiplex PCR reads with MiXCR, giving one entry per CDR3 protein. TCRdb's processing, not the study's, gives the V and J calls here. The sample records 400,000 or so distinct CDR3 sequences, 20% to 25% being singletons. General study points: Public clonotype sharing was higher in persistent than newly diagnosed patients. Persistent disease was associated with favored TRBV28 usage and with favored use of TRBJ1-2 and TRBJ2-5.

Time point: persistent/refractory GD, antithyroid drugs over 5 years with positive TRAb. The authors made the TCR library using RNA they extracted from PBMCs. The starting material was peripheral blood mononuclear cells (PBMCs), obtained when the disease was refractory, from a patient treated with antithyroid drugs. This sequence was found in a female donor with Graves disease. The chain couples TRBV19 to TRBJ1-1, with a weak D call TRBD1 (5 bases). For the CDR3, the DNA is TGTGCCAGTAGCCGACAGTCGGTAGCTTTCTTT. It yields the protein CASSRQSVAFF. Full variable domain (outside the CDR3, taken from reference TRBV19 and TRBJ1-1): DGGITQSPKYLFRKEGQNVTLSCEQNLNHDAMYWYRQDPGQGLRLIYYSQIVNDFQKGDIAEGYSVSREKKESFPLTVTSAQKNPTAFYLCASSRQSVAFFGQGTRLTVV.